The 11 T cell receptor beta chains below all came from one sample that was sequenced in a study of blood T cells in healthy people across ages. A second PCR, run for about 7 to 11 cycles, used a sample-barcoded 5' primer plus a J-beta primer mix. Each CDR3 protein gets one entry after TCRdb re-called the 5' RACE reads with MiXCR. This sample yields roughly 1.7 million distinct CDR3 sequences, of which roughly 32% are seen a single time; 10% to 12% belongs to the top ten. The material sequenced was blood. These receptors were obtained from a woman in her thirties in good health.

This clonotype has just a few counts. The CDR3 DNA follows: TGTGCCAGCAGTTTAAGTAGCGGGAGGCCAGGGGGAAACATTCAGTACTTC. This encodes CASSLSSGRPGGNIQYF. This chain uses TRBV28 with TRBJ2-4; 10 positions agree with TRBD2. CDR1 and CDR2 from the germline V gene are MDHEN and SYDVKM. V was pared by 2 bases and J by 6 bases, with 10 bases of the junction left unmatched. This CDR3 comprises 17 residues.

This clonotype has a count of ten or more. The chain carries TRBV7-2 and TRBJ2-5; a possible D gene is TRBD1 (6 bases). This CDR3 is built from 14 residues. V lost 5 bases to trimming and J lost 0 bases, with 10 bases between them. Germline V gene sequence: CDR1 SGHTA, CDR2 FQGNSA. The CDR3 DNA reads as TGTGCCAGCAGCCGGCAGGGGCACCAAGAGACCCAGTACTTC. Translation gives CASSRQGHQETQYF.

The chain has TRBV18 and TRBJ2-6; D gene ambiguous. The V gene's germline CDR1 is KGHSH and CDR2 LQKENI. Trimming cost V 9 bases and J 4 bases, with 10 bases left between them. The CDR3 length is 13 residues. The CDR3 is CASHSPGANVLTF. CDR3 bases: TGTGCCAGTCACAGTCCCGGGGCCAACGTCCTGACTTTC.

This clonotype has only a few counts. The V gene is TRBV5-1, the J gene TRBJ1-2; TRBD1 matches at 7 bases. Germline loops: CDR1 SGHRS, CDR2 YFSETQ. Losses at the gene ends were 2 bases for V and 4 bases for J; bases not matched to a gene: 8. The CDR3 totals 15 residues. The CDR3 nucleotides are TGCGCCAGCAGCTTTGGAGACCGGGACAGCTATGGCTACACCTTC. Amino acids: CASSFGDRDSYGYTF. Together with reference TRBV5-1 and TRBJ1-2, the CDR3 gives the full variable domain: KAGVTQTPRYLIKTRGQQVTLSCSPISGHRSVSWYQQTPGQGLQFLFEYFSETQRNKGNFPGRFSGRQFSNSRSEMNVSTLELGDSALYLCASSFGDRDSYGYTFGSGTRLTVV.

This clonotype has just a few counts. This chain uses TRBV27 with TRBJ1-4, with 7 bases identical to TRBD1. The trim removed 5 bases at V and 4 bases at J, leaving 7 bases unmatched. The CDR3 is made up of 15 amino acids. Germline CDR1 and CDR2: MNHEY and SMNVEV (reference sequence). The CDR3 loop reads CASSPGQSYNEKLFF. CDR3 DNA: TGTGCCAGCAGTCCGGGACAGAGCTATAATGAAAAACTGTTTTTT.

The chain joins TRBV5-4 to TRBJ2-3; D is ambiguous. Germline CDR1 SGHNT, CDR2 YYREEE (reference sequence). The CDR3 has 11 amino acids. V lost 9 bases and J 3 bases, leaving 8 bases between the germline ends. CDR3 coding DNA: TGTGCCATCGCCCTGACAGATACGCAGTATTTT. Protein: CAIALTDTQYF.

This clonotype was counted between two and nine times. The chain joins TRBV7-2 to TRBJ1-1; 8 nucleotides line up with TRBD1. J lost 5 bases, V lost 5 bases, and 10 bases had no gene match. The CDR3 is made up of 15 amino acids. Germline loops: CDR1 SGHTA, CDR2 FQGNSA. CDR3 DNA sequence: TGTGCCAGCAGCGGGCCAGGACAGGGCAGGACTGAAGCTTTCTTT. It translates to CASSGPGQGRTEAFF.

The genes are TRBV7-9 and TRBJ2-3; D gene unclear. Between the trimmed V and J ends, which lost 0 bases and 8 bases, there was a span of 12 bases. The CDR3 is made up of 14 amino acids. Germline assignment: CDR1 SEHNR and CDR2 FQNEAQ (reference sequence). This CDR3 reads CASSLAKGVGTQYF. In DNA form, the CDR3 reads TGTGCCAGCAGCTTAGCGAAGGGTGTCGGTACGCAGTATTTT.

V gene TRBV5-1 combines with J gene TRBJ2-7; 15 bases align to TRBD2. From germline, CDR1 is SGHRS and CDR2 YFSETQ. This CDR3 has 19 amino acids. The trim removed 0 bases at V and 1 base at J, leaving 8 bases unmatched. The CDR3 DNA reads TGCGCCAGCAGCTTGGACAGGCCAGGACTAGCGGGAGGGTCCTACGAGCAGTACTTC. Translation gives CASSLDRPGLAGGSYEQYF.

This clonotype was seen at least ten times. This chain joins TRBV20-1 and TRBJ2-1; 9 nucleotides line up with TRBD2. CDR3 size: 14 residues. The junction had 3 bases not matched to a gene; V was cut back by 2 bases and J by 4 bases. Germline V gene data show CDR1 as DFQATT and CDR2 as SNEGSKA (reference sequence). The CDR3 sequence is CSARQLAGYNEQFF. The CDR3 DNA reads TGCAGTGCTAGACAGCTAGCGGGATACAATGAGCAGTTCTTC.

The chain carries TRBV6-5 and TRBJ2-6, with no clear D. Germline assignment: CDR1 MNHEY and CDR2 SVGAGI. Trimming left V 6 bases short and J 2 bases short, with 11 bases between. This CDR3 spans 15 amino acids. As DNA, the CDR3 is TGTGCCAGCAGCCCGCGACCCGCTGGGGCCAACGTCCTGACTTTC. This sequence encodes CASSPRPAGANVLTF.